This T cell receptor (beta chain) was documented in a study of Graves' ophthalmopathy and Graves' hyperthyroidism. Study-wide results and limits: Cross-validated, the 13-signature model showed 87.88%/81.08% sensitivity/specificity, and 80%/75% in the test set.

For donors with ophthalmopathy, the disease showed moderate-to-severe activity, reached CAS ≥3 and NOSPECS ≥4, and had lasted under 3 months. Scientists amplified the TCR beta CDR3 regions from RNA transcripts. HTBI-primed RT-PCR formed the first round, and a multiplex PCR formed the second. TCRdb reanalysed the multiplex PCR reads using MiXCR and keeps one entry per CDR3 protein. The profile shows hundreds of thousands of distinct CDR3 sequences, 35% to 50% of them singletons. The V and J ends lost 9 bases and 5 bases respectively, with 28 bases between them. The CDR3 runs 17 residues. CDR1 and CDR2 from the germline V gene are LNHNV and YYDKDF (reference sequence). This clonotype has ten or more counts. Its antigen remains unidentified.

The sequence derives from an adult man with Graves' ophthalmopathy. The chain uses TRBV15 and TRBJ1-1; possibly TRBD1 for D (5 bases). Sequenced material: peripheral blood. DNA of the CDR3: TGTGCCACGCAATCCCTTCCCTGGGGGGGGGACCGAACTGAAGCTTTCTTT. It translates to CATQSLPWGGDRTEAFF.